Shown below are 14 T cell receptor beta chains from a single sample sequenced in a study of patients and donors after allogeneic stem cell transplantation. TCRdb itself ran the RT-PCR reads through MiXCR, one entry per CDR3 protein. This sample has 150,000 to 200,000 distinct CDR3 sequences, with 30% found just once. The sequenced sample was blood, either unsorted or a sorted T cell fraction (not recorded which). These receptors originate from a human donor who was either an allogeneic HSCT recipient or a stem cell or donor lymphocyte infusion donor (not recorded which). It is not recorded whose cells these are; they may come from a transplant donor.

Only a few counts were recorded for this clonotype. The gene calls are TRBV12-3 or TRBV12-4 and TRBJ2-1; D might be TRBD2 (5 bases). The CDR3 extends over 15 amino acids. V lost 7 bases and J lost 4, with 17 bases in between. As DNA, the CDR3 is TGTGCCAGCACCCGGCCGGGCCCGGGATACAATGAGCAGTTCTTC. Amino acids: CASTRPGPGYNEQFF.

The rearrangement uses TRBV5-1 and TRBJ2-5, with a tentative D call TRBD2 (5 bases). V was pared by 0 bases and J by 3 bases, with 15 bases between. CDR3 length equals 16 residues. Germline V lookup: CDR1 SGHRS, CDR2 YFSETQ. The CDR3 DNA sequence: TGCGCCAGCAGCTTGGTTTTGGGCCTAGCTAAAGAGACCCAGTACTTC. Protein sequence: CASSLVLGLAKETQYF.

This chain connects TRBV20-1 to TRBJ1-2, with D perhaps TRBD1 (6 bases). The CDR3 is 13 residues long. Germline V gives CDR1 DFQATT, CDR2 SNEGSKA (reference sequence). V lost 6 bases and J lost 0, with 11 bases in between. The CDR3 protein is CSARDNSNYGYTF. In DNA, the CDR3 is TGCAGTGCGCGGGACAATTCTAACTATGGCTACACCTTC.

The chain recombines TRBV12-3 or TRBV12-4 with TRBJ2-3; 7 bases line up with TRBD1. The V and J ends lost 3 bases and 3 bases, in that order; junction bases with no gene match: 6. CDR3 size: 15 residues. DNA of the CDR3: TGTGCCAGCAGTTTTAGGGACAGTAGAACAGATACGCAGTATTTT. Protein sequence: CASSFRDSRTDTQYF.

The genes are TRBV6-2 or TRBV6-3 and TRBJ2-3, with D perhaps assigned TRBD1 or TRBD2 (5 bases each). V gave up 5 bases and J gave up 2 bases, with 8 bases separating them. Germline values: CDR1 MNHEY, CDR2 SVGEGT. This CDR3 has 13 residues. The CDR3 reads CASSGTFTDTQYF. CDR3 coding DNA: TGTGCCAGCAGTGGGACCTTCACAGATACGCAGTATTTT.

This chain connects TRBV7-2 to TRBJ2-1; TRBD2 matches 8 bases. The CDR3 runs 15 residues. From germline, CDR1 is SGHTA and CDR2 FQGNSA. The V gene end was trimmed by 3 bases and the J gene end by 6 bases; junction bases not matched to a gene: 7. CDR3 in DNA: TGTGCCAGCAGCTTTTCGGGACTAGTGGGCAATGAGCAGTTCTTC. Its translation: CASSFSGLVGNEQFF.

The rearrangement joins TRBV2 to TRBJ2-2, with 7 bases matching TRBD2. The V gene end was trimmed by 6 bases and the J gene end by 4 bases; junction bases not matched to a gene: 8. Germline V lookup: CDR1 SNHLY, CDR2 FYNNEI. The CDR3 covers 15 residues. The CDR3 region is CASSYAGLVTGELFF. In nucleotides, the CDR3 is TGTGCCAGCAGCTACGCTGGACTAGTCACCGGGGAGCTGTTTTTT. Drawing the rest from reference TRBV2 and TRBJ2-2, the complete variable domain is EPEVTQTPSHQVTQMGQEVILRCVPISNHLYFYWYRQILGQKVEFLVSFYNNEISEKSEIFDDQFSVERPDGSNFTLKIRSTKLEDSAMYFCASSYAGLVTGELFFGEGSRLTVL.

The CDR3 region is CASRARREDEQFF. The CDR3 bases are TGTGCCAGCAGGGCAAGGAGGGAGGATGAGCAGTTCTTC. The genes are TRBV6-5 and TRBJ2-1; D may be TRBD2 (6 bases). Trimming took off 6 bases at V and 8 bases at J, with 14 bases between the two ends. CDR1 is MNHEY and CDR2 is SVGAGI in the germline V gene. The CDR3 extends over 13 amino acids.

This clonotype showed up just once. V usage is TRBV7-2 and J usage is TRBJ2-3; 10 bases map to TRBD2. The CDR3 has 16 residues. V lost 1 base and J lost 2; bases outside the gene matches: 3. Looked up from germline, CDR1 is SGHTA and CDR2 is FQGNSA. For the CDR3, the DNA is TGTGCCAGCAGCTTAGTAGCGGGAGGTTCCACAGATACGCAGTATTTT. Residues: CASSLVAGGSTDTQYF.

This rearrangement joins TRBV4-3 to TRBJ2-3; the match to TRBD2 covers 9 bases. Trimming cost V 0 bases and J 10 bases; bases outside gene matches: 14. CDR1 is LGHNA and CDR2 is YSLEER in the germline V gene. There are 17 residues in the CDR3. The CDR3: CASSQDYVALTSGSQYF. In nucleotides, the CDR3 is TGCGCCAGCAGCCAAGATTACGTGGCCTTGACTAGCGGCTCGCAGTATTTT.

This clonotype was counted only a few times. The rearrangement links TRBV5-1 to TRBJ2-7; no clear D gene. This CDR3 is built from 15 residues. CDR1 is SGHRS, CDR2 YFSETQ, per germline. V was cut by 4 bases and J by 3 bases, with 17 bases left in between. The CDR3 loop is CASSPSPANNYEQYF. The CDR3, as DNA: TGCGCCAGCAGCCCGTCCCCCGCAAATAACTACGAGCAGTACTTC.

CDR3 amino acids: CASSLVAHYNSPLHF. Here the CDR3 DNA reads TGTGCCAGCAGTTTAGTGGCTCATTATAATTCACCCCTCCACTTT. The gene calls are TRBV12-3 or TRBV12-4 and TRBJ1-6; D not resolved. The CDR3 contains 15 residues. V was clipped by 1 base and J by 4 bases, with 8 bases between them.

V usage is TRBV29-1 and J usage is TRBJ1-1, with D perhaps TRBD1 (6 bases). The CDR3 has 13 residues. From germline, CDR1 is SQVTM and CDR2 ANQGSEA. With 4 bases removed from V and 4 bases from J, the gap between germline ends came to 13 bases. CDR3 in amino acids: CSVAGVFLTEAFF. CDR3 DNA: TGCAGCGTTGCAGGGGTGTTCCTCACTGAAGCTTTCTTT.

The chain employs TRBV5-1 and TRBJ2-2; 9 bases agree with TRBD2. CDR1 is SGHRS and CDR2 is YFSETQ in the germline V gene. V lost 4 bases to trimming and J lost 5 bases; unmatched junction nucleotides: 6. This CDR3 spans 15 amino acids. CDR3 protein: CASSPTSGRTGELFF. Here the CDR3 DNA reads TGCGCCAGCAGCCCAACTAGCGGGCGGACCGGGGAGCTGTTTTTT.